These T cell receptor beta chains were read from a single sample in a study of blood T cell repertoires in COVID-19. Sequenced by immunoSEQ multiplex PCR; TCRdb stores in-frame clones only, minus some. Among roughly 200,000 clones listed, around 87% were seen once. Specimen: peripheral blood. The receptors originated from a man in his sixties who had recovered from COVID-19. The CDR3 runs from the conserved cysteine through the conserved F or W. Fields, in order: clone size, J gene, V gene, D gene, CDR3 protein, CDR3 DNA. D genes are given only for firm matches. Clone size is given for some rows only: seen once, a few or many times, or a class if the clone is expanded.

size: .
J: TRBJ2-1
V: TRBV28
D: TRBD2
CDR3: CASRAGSLLHEQFF
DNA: TGTGCCAGCAGAGCGGGGTCTCTCCTCCATGAGCAGTTCTTC

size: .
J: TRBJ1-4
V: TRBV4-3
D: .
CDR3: CASSQDTGEEKLFF
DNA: TGCGCCAGCAGCCAAGATACCGGGGAAGAAAAACTGTTTTTT

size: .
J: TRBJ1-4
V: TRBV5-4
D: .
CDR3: CASSYRQAATNEKLFF
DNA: TGTGCCAGCAGCTACAGACAGGCAGCAACTAATGAAAAACTGTTTTTT

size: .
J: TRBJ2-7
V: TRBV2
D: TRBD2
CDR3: CASSFGAGAEYEQYF
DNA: TGTGCCAGCAGCTTTGGGGCGGGAGCGGAATACGAGCAGTACTTC

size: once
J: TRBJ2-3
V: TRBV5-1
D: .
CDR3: CASSLLPGGGTDTQYF
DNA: TGCGCCAGCAGCTTGTTACCCGGGGGAGGCACAGATACGCAGTATTTT

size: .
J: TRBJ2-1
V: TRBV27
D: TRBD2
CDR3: CASSTLAGVRNEQFF
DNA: TGTGCCAGCAGTACTTTAGCGGGAGTACGGAATGAGCAGTTCTTC

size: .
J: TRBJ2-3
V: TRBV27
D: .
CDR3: CASSPSSVVPDTQYF
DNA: TGTGCCAGCAGTCCCTCTAGTGTAGTCCCAGATACGCAGTATTTT

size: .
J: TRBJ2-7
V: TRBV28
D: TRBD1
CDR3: CASSENRGLKQYF
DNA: TGTGCCAGCAGTGAAAACAGGGGTCTGAAGCAGTACTTC

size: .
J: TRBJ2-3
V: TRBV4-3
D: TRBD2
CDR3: CASSQDLSGGITDTQYF
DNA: TGCGCCAGCAGCCAAGATCTGAGCGGGGGTATCACAGATACGCAGTATTTT

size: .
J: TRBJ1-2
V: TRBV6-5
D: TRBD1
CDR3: CASSQDRGGSGYTF
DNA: TGTGCCAGCAGTCAGGACAGGGGTGGGAGCGGCTACACCTTC

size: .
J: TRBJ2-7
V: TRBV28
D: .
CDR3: CASRQGSSYEQYF
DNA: TGTGCCAGCAGACAGGGTTCGTCCTACGAGCAGTACTTC

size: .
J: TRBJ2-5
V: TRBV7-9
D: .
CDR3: CASSLGHLRGQETQYF
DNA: TGTGCCAGCAGCTTAGGCCACCTAAGGGGGCAAGAGACCCAGTACTTC

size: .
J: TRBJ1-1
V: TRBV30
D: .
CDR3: CAWSSVGTRAAFF
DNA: TGTGCCTGGAGTTCAGTGGGGACAAGGGCGGCTTTCTTT

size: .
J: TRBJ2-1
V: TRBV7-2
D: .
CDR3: CASSPSRDTYEQFF
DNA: TGTGCCAGCAGCCCCAGCCGGGACACCTATGAGCAGTTCTTC

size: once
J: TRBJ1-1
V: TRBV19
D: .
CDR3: CASSETGWIGLNTEAFF
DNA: TGTGCCAGTAGCGAAACAGGGTGGATTGGCTTGAACACTGAAGCTTTCTTT

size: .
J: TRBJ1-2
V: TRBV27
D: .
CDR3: CASSLNQVDYGYTF
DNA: TGTGCCAGCAGTTTAAACCAGGTGGATTATGGCTACACCTTC

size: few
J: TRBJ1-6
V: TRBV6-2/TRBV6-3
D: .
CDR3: CASSLLNSPLHF
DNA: TGTGCCAGCAGCCTCCTGAATTCACCCCTCCACTTT

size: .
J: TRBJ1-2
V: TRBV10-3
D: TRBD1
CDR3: CAITRTGPNYGYTF
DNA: TGTGCCATCACTAGGACAGGGCCAAACTATGGCTACACCTTC

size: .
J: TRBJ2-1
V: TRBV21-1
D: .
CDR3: CASSKCRVKICNEQFF
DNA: TGTGCCAGCAGCAAATGCAGGGTTAAGATATGCAATGAGCAGTTCTTC

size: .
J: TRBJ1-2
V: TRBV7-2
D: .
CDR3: CASSRGGGANYGYTF
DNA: TGTGCCAGCAGCCGCGGCGGCGGAGCTAACTATGGCTACACCTTC

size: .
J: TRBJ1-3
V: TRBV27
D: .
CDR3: CASSPSTGGNTIYF
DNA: TGTGCCAGCAGTCCCTCAACGGGGGGAAACACCATATATTTT

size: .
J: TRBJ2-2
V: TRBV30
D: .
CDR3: CAWTSGVGGRHTGELFF
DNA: TGTGCCTGGACTTCCGGGGTGGGGGGACGGCACACCGGGGAGCTGTTTTTT

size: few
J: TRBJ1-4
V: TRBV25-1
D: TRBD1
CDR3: CASSGRDRGYEKLFF
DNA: TGTGCCAGCAGTGGAAGGGACAGGGGATACGAAAAACTGTTTTTT

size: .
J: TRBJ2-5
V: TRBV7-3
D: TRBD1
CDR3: CASSPRGTGGETQYF
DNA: TGTGCCAGCAGCCCCAGAGGGACAGGGGGAGAGACCCAGTACTTC

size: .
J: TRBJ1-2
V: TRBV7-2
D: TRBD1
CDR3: CASSTDRGYGYTF
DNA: TGTGCCAGCAGCACCGACAGGGGTTATGGCTACACCTTC

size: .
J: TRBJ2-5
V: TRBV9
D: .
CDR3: CASSAGFETQYF
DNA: TGTGCCAGCAGCGCCGGGTTTGAGACCCAGTACTTC

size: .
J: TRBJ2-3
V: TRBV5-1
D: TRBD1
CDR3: CASSFDRVGDTQYF
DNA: TGCGCCAGCAGCTTCGACAGGGTGGGGGATACGCAGTATTTT

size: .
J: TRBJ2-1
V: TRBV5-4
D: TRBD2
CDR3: CASTSRGSSYNEQFF
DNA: TGTGCCAGCACCTCGCGGGGGTCCTCCTACAATGAGCAGTTCTTC

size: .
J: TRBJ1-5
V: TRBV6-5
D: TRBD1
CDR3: CATETGATNQPQHF
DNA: TGTGCCACCGAGACAGGGGCGACCAATCAGCCCCAGCATTTT

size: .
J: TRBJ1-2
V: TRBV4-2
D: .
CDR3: CASSPIGQNYGYTF
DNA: TGTGCCAGCAGCCCAATCGGACAGAACTATGGCTACACCTTC

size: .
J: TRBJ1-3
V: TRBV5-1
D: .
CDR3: CASSPGETGNTIYF
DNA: TGCGCCAGCAGCCCAGGGGAGACTGGAAACACCATATATTTT

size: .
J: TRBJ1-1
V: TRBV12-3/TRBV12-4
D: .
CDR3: CASSFRAEAFF
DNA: TGTGCCAGCAGTTTTCGCGCTGAAGCTTTCTTT

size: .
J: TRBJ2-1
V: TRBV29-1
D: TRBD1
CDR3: CSAGQEYHEQFF
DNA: TGCAGCGCCGGACAGGAATACCATGAGCAGTTCTTC

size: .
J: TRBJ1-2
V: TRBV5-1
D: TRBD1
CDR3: CASTLTGRTLNYGYTF
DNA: TGCGCCAGCACCTTGACAGGGAGAACCTTAAACTATGGCTACACCTTC

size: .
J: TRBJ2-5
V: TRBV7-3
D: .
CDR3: CASSFQGGQETQYF
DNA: TGTGCCAGCAGCTTTCAGGGAGGACAAGAGACCCAGTACTTC